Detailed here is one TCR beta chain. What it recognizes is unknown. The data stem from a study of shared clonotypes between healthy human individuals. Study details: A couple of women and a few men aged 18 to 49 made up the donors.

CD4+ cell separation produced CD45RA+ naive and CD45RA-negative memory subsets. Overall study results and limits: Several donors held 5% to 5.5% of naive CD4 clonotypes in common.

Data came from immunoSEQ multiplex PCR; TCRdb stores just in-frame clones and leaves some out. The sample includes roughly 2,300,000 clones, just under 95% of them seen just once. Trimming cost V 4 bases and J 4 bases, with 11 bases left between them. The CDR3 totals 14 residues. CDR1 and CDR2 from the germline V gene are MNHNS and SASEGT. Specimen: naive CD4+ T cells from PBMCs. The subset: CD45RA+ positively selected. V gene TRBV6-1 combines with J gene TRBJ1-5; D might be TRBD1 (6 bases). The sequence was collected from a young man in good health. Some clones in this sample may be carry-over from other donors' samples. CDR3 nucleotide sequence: TGTGCCAGCAGTGCTTCGGGGGCGAATCAGCCCCAGCATTTT. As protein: CASSASGANQPQHF.